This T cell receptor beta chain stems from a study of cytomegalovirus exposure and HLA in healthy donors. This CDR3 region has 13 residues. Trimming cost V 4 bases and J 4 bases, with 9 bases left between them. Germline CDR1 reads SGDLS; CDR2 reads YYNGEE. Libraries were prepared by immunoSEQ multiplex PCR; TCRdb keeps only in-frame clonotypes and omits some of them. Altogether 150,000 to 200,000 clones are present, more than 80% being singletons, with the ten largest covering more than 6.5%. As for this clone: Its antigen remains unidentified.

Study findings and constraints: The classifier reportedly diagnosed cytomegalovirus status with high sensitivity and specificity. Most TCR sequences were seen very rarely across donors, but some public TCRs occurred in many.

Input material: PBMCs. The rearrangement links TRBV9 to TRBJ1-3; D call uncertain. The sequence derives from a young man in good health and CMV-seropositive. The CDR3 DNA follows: TGTGCCAGCAGCCCCTCTTTCGGAAACACCATATATTTT. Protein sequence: CASSPSFGNTIYF.